This TCR beta chain derives from a study of blood T cell repertoires in COVID-19. Overall study: Italy, Spain and the United States were the sources of the convalescent and acute COVID-19 samples. PBMCs, B-cell-depleted T cells, or T cells provided the cDNA or gDNA that made up the material.

Per the original data handling: Amplification with reference gene primers provided the estimates of nucleated cell counts. The repertoire was sequenced with immunoSEQ multiplex PCR; TCRdb's copy has only in-frame clones and lacks some. The V and J calls and clone size are taken from that table; D and trimming were inferred from the DNA. The data hold 250,000 to 350,000 clones, with about 87% observed a single time. Germline V CDR1 and CDR2: DFQATT, SNEGSKA (reference sequence). The CDR3 extends over 16 amino acids. V lost 3 bases to trimming and J lost 9 bases; unmatched junction nucleotides: 14. J is TRBJ2-1 and V is TRBV20-1; 10 nucleotides agree with TRBD2. The sequence was obtained from a woman younger than 45 who had recovered from COVID-19. Sequencing was done on a sample of peripheral blood. CDR3 DNA: TGCAGTGCTAGTTTAAGGCCTAGCGGGGGCGCGGGTGAGCAGTTCTTC. Its protein is CSASLRPSGGAGEQFF.